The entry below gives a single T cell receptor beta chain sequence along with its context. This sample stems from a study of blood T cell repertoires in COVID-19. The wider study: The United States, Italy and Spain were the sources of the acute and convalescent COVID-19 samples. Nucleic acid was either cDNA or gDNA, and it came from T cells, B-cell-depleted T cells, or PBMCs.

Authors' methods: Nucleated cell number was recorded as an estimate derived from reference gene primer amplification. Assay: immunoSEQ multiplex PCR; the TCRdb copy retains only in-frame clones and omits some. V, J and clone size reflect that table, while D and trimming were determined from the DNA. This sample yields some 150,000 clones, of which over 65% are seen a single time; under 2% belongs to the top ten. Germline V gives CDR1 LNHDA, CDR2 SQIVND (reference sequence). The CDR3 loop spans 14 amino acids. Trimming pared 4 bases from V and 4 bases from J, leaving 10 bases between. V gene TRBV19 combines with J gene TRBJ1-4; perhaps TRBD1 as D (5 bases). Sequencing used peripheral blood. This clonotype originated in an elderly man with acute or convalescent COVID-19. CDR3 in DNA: TGTGCCAGTAGTACGGGACTCCATAATGAAAAACTGTTTTTT. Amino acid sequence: CASSTGLHNEKLFF.